The next 14 T cell receptor beta chains were all read from a single sample in a study of tumor-infiltrating lymphocytes in localized non-small cell lung cancer. Generated by immunoSEQ multiplex PCR, the TCRdb table keeps only in-frame clones and is missing some. Among 11,000 to 15,000 clones listed, around 82% were seen once. Sequencing used lung tumor tissue. The receptor source for this set is a human donor with non-small cell lung cancer.

The chain employs TRBV28 and TRBJ1-2, with a tentative D call TRBD1 (5 bases). This CDR3 has 15 amino acids. Per germline, CDR1 MDHEN and CDR2 SYDVKM. Trimming pared 5 bases from V and 4 bases from J, leaving 17 bases between. As DNA, the CDR3 is TGTGCCAGCAGTAGACGGGACGTGGGGGGCTATGGCTACACCTTC. This encodes CASSRRDVGGYGYTF.

This clone is medium-sized in the sample. The chain links TRBV7-9 to TRBJ1-1; D gene ambiguous. With 2 bases removed from V and 7 bases from J, the gap between germline ends came to 5 bases. Germline values: CDR1 SEHNR, CDR2 FQNEAQ (reference sequence). This CDR3 comprises 11 residues. DNA for the CDR3: TGTGCCAGCAGCTTATGGGATGAAGCTTTCTTT. Protein product: CASSLWDEAFF. The variable domain in full, completed from reference TRBV7-9 and TRBJ1-1, reads DTGVSQNPRHKITKRGQNVTFRCDPISEHNRLYWYRQTLGQGPEFLTYFQNEAQLEKSRLLSDRFSAERPKGSFSTLEIQRTEQGDSAMYLCASSLWDEAFFGQGTRLTVV.

J is TRBJ1-6 and V is TRBV30, with no clear D. Per the germline V gene, CDR1 is GTSNPN and CDR2 is SVGIG (reference sequence). Trimming stripped 8 bases from V and 0 bases from J, with 14 bases between. The CDR3 has 15 amino acids. The DNA of the CDR3 is TGTGCCGCTAGGGCAGGATCCTCCTATAATTCACCCCTCCACTTT. This sequence encodes CAARAGSSYNSPLHF.

The chain couples TRBV19 to TRBJ2-5; the D is unclear. The CDR3 extends over 12 amino acids. Trimming removed 5 bases from V and 0 bases from J, with 4 bases in between. Per germline, CDR1 LNHDA and CDR2 SQIVND (reference sequence). CDR3 loop: CASSEDQETQYF. The CDR3 DNA sequence: TGTGCCAGTAGTGAAGACCAAGAGACCCAGTACTTC.

This chain connects TRBV5-4 to TRBJ2-3; TRBD2 aligns across 7 bases. This CDR3 contains 16 residues. V lost 6 bases to trimming and J lost 1 base; unmatched junction nucleotides: 11. Germline values: CDR1 SGHNT, CDR2 YYREEE (reference sequence). The CDR3 spells CASKPGLEVGTDTQYF. The DNA of the CDR3 is TGTGCCAGCAAGCCAGGACTAGAGGTTGGCACAGATACGCAGTATTTT.

This chain uses TRBV13 with TRBJ2-3; 7 positions match TRBD1. Trimming at V came to 5 bases and at J to 2 bases, leaving 7 bases not matched to a gene. CDR3 size: 15 residues. Germline V gene sequence: CDR1 PRHDT, CDR2 FYEKMQ (reference sequence). The CDR3 DNA reads TGTGCCAGCAGCCCCCGGGACAGCCTCACAGATACGCAGTATTTT. Translation: CASSPRDSLTDTQYF.

The CDR3 protein is CASSDHGETQYF. Here the CDR3 DNA reads TGTGCCAGCAGTGACCATGGAGAGACCCAGTACTTC. The V call is TRBV2, the J call TRBJ2-5; D ambiguous. The germline gives CDR1 SNHLY, CDR2 FYNNEI. The CDR3 consists of 12 residues. With 3 bases removed from V and 4 bases from J, the gap between germline ends came to 6 bases.

The chain has TRBV5-6 and TRBJ1-2, with TRBD1 matching 10 bases. The V gene's germline CDR1 is SGHDT and CDR2 YYEEEE. The junction had 13 bases not matched to a gene; V was cut back by 2 bases and J by 0 bases. This CDR3 has 19 residues. CDR3 sequence: CASSFSPGTGDRTNYGYTF. Here the CDR3 DNA reads TGTGCCAGCAGCTTTAGCCCGGGGACAGGGGATCGAACTAACTATGGCTACACCTTC.

The DNA of the CDR3 is TGTGCCACTTCAATTGGAGGGGCGACAGATACGCAGTATTTT. Residues: CATSIGGATDTQYF. This chain connects TRBV9 to TRBJ2-3; weak D call: TRBD2 (6 bases). The CDR3 consists of 14 residues. V was clipped by 9 bases and J by 3 bases, with 17 bases between them. The germline CDR1 and CDR2 sequences are SGDLS and YYNGEE. Complete variable domain (other parts from reference TRBV9 and TRBJ2-3): DSGVTQTPKHLITATGQRVTLRCSPRSGDLSVYWYQQSLDQGLQFLIQYYNGEERAKGNILERFSAQQFPDLHSELNLSSLELGDSALYFCATSIGGATDTQYFGPGTRLTVL.

This clone occurred a few times. The chain links TRBV18 to TRBJ2-5; maybe TRBD2 (5 bases). Trimming pared 2 bases from V and 4 bases from J, leaving 8 bases between. Germline V gene lookup returns CDR1 KGHSH and CDR2 LQKENI. CDR3 length: 13 residues. CDR3 residues: CASSPGLAETQYF. CDR3 nucleotides: TGTGCCAGCTCACCAGGGCTAGCAGAGACCCAGTACTTC.

This chain uses TRBV6-5 with TRBJ2-5; D is ambiguous. CDR1 is MNHEY, CDR2 SVGAGI, per germline. Between the trimmed V and J ends, which lost 1 base and 4 bases, there was a span of 4 bases. The CDR3 covers 12 residues. In DNA, the CDR3 is TGTGCCAGCAGTTACTGGGGAGAGACCCAGTACTTC. Residues: CASSYWGETQYF.

V and J are TRBV7-2 and TRBJ2-7; D uncertain. This CDR3 comprises 14 residues. The germline V gene has CDR1 SGHTA and CDR2 FQGNSA. V lost 1 base and J 0 bases, leaving 7 bases between the germline ends. For the CDR3, the DNA is TGTGCCAGCAGCTTAGGACGGATCTCCTACGAGCAGTACTTC. It specifies CASSLGRISYEQYF.

By share, this clone counts as medium-sized. The rearrangement joins TRBV2 to TRBJ1-1; no reliable D call. CDR3 length equals 14 residues. Germline V gene lookup returns CDR1 SNHLY and CDR2 FYNNEI. V gave up 4 bases and J gave up 0 bases, with 9 bases separating them. DNA of the CDR3: TGTGCCAGCAGTGGGACCACCTTGAACACTGAAGCTTTCTTT. Amino acid sequence: CASSGTTLNTEAFF.

This sequence joins TRBV6-5 and TRBJ1-4; D is uncertain. CDR3 length: 14 amino acids. Trimming took 2 bases from V and 0 from J, leaving 4 bases between them. The germline CDR1 and CDR2 sequences are MNHEY and SVGAGI. The CDR3 region is CASSYGSTNEKLFF. CDR3 bases: TGTGCCAGCAGTTACGGGTCAACTAATGAAAAACTGTTTTTT.